Below are 17 T cell receptor beta chains sequenced from a single sample in a study of shared clonotypes between healthy human individuals (dated by TCRdb to the early 2020s). Libraries came from the immunoSEQ multiplex PCR assay. Drawn from immuneACCESS, this table holds only the in-frame rearrangements with V and J called that TCRdb kept. Clones are partly lost; checked studies trace under half to an unresolved V gene and leave the rest unexplained. For this sample the table gives about 2.3 million clones, of which 85% to 95% were detected only once. The ten top clones hold 0.37% of the sample. Input material: naive CD4+ T cells from PBMCs. The sample's cell subset or site label, decoded: CD45RA+ positively selected. The source of these receptors is a man between 18 and 29 years old in good health. Some clones in this sample may be carry-over from other donors' samples.

A single count supports this clone. V and J are TRBV19 and TRBJ1-2; D ambiguous. Trimming shortened V by 3 bases and J by 2 bases, and 4 bases separated the two germline ends. Germline values: CDR1 LNHDA, CDR2 SQIVND (reference sequence). The CDR3 runs to 12 residues. CDR3 nucleotide sequence: TGTGCCAGTAGTATGTTCAACTATGGCTACACCTTC. This codes for CASSMFNYGYTF. The complete variable domain, with remaining parts taken from reference TRBV19 and TRBJ1-2, reads DGGITQSPKYLFRKEGQNVTLSCEQNLNHDAMYWYRQDPGQGLRLIYYSQIVNDFQKGDIAEGYSVSREKKESFPLTVTSAQKNPTAFYLCASSMFNYGYTFGSGTRLTVV.

This clone was counted only a few times. The chain links TRBV6-5 to TRBJ1-4; 7 bases agree with TRBD1. Losses at the gene ends were 3 bases for V and 5 bases for J; bases not matched to a gene: 9. Per the germline V gene, CDR1 is MNHEY and CDR2 is SVGAGI. The CDR3 runs 16 residues. The CDR3 sequence is CASSYGPRGENEKLFF. The CDR3 nucleotides read TGTGCCAGCAGTTATGGCCCCAGGGGGGAGAATGAAAAACTGTTTTTT.

The rearrangement joins TRBV11-2 to TRBJ2-3; D unresolved. The CDR3 is made up of 13 amino acids. The V gene lost 5 bases and the J gene lost 5 bases, with 11 bases spanning the gap. Germline V CDR1 and CDR2: SGHAT, FQNNGV. CDR3 protein: CASSALPQDTQYF. The CDR3 bases are TGTGCCAGCAGCGCCCTTCCCCAAGATACGCAGTATTTT.

The chain uses TRBV21-1 and TRBJ1-5. TRBV21-1 is described as a pseudogene. The length of the CDR3 is 13 residues. This CDR3 is CASSNLVGQPQHF. In DNA, the CDR3 is TGTGCCAGCAGCAATTTGGTAGGGCAGCCCCAGCATTTT.

V and J are TRBV6-6 and TRBJ2-4; D unresolved. V was shortened by 2 bases and J by 7 bases, with 9 bases between the two germline ends. Germline CDR1 is MNHNY and CDR2 is SVGAGI (reference sequence). The CDR3 loop spans 13 amino acids. DNA of the CDR3: TGTGCCAGCAGTTACCAGGACGGGAACATTCAGTACTTC. Amino acid sequence: CASSYQDGNIQYF.

This clone was counted once. The rearrangement links TRBV28 to TRBJ1-1; possible D gene TRBD1, 5 bases. This CDR3 is 16 amino acids long. Trimming stripped 6 bases from V and 2 bases from J, with 19 bases between. Per the germline V gene, CDR1 is MDHEN and CDR2 is SYDVKM. CDR3 region: CASSSPAGTANTEAFF. The CDR3 DNA reads as TGTGCCAGCAGCTCTCCGGCCGGGACGGCCAACACTGAAGCTTTCTTT.

The CDR3 nucleotides read TGTGCCAGCAGCTTGTACCAGGGGGGCTATGGCTACACCTTC. Encoded protein: CASSLYQGGYGYTF. The V and J genes are TRBV5-4 and TRBJ1-2, with 7 bases matching TRBD1. This CDR3 spans 14 amino acids. Germline lookup yields CDR1 SGHNT and CDR2 YYREEE (reference sequence). Trimming cost V 1 base and J 4 bases; bases outside gene matches: 4.

V and J are TRBV7-9 and TRBJ1-4; D is ambiguous. The V and J ends lost 3 bases and 5 bases respectively, with 7 bases between them. The length of the CDR3 is 13 residues. The germline gives CDR1 SEHNR, CDR2 FQNEAQ (reference sequence). DNA of the CDR3: TGTGCCAGCAGCTTTTTACAAAATGAAAAACTGTTTTTT. This encodes CASSFLQNEKLFF.

This sequence joins TRBV7-8 and TRBJ1-5, with D possibly TRBD1 on 6 matching bases. Germline CDR1 and CDR2: SGHVS and FQNEAQ. V lost 3 bases and J lost 4, with 16 bases in between. The CDR3 runs 16 residues. The CDR3 coding sequence is TGTGCCAGCAGCTTGCTACAGGGTGGATCTAATCAGCCCCAGCATTTT. Its protein product is CASSLLQGGSNQPQHF.

The J gene is TRBJ2-1, the V gene TRBV19; possible D gene TRBD1, 6 bases. The CDR3 spans 13 residues. Germline CDR1 is LNHDA and CDR2 is SQIVND (reference sequence). V was cut by 3 bases and J by 10 bases, with 13 bases left in between. Written as DNA, the CDR3 is TGTGCCAGTAGTATGGGACACCCGGGAGAGCAGTTCTTC. Translation gives CASSMGHPGEQFF.

The chain combines TRBV25-1 with TRBJ1-2; perhaps TRBD1 as D (5 bases). The germline V gene has CDR1 MGHDK and CDR2 SYGVNS. The CDR3 has 14 residues. The V gene lost 7 bases and the J gene lost 0 bases, with 12 bases spanning the gap. This chain's CDR3 is CASTPDRPNYGYTF. As DNA, the CDR3 is TGTGCCAGCACCCCAGACAGACCTAACTATGGCTACACCTTC.

V is TRBV11-2 and J is TRBJ2-1, with D perhaps matching TRBD1 or TRBD2 (5 bases each). Germline V gene sequence: CDR1 SGHAT, CDR2 FQNNGV. This CDR3 is 16 amino acids long. Trimming pared 5 bases from V and 2 bases from J, leaving 16 bases between. The CDR3 DNA reads as TGTGCCAGCAGCCTCCGGGGCCGGGTCGCCTACAATGAGCAGTTCTTC. It is translated as CASSLRGRVAYNEQFF.

J is TRBJ2-7 and V is TRBV28, with D perhaps matching TRBD2 (5 bases). From germline, CDR1 is MDHEN and CDR2 SYDVKM. This CDR3 comprises 14 residues. V was shortened by 6 bases and J by 2 bases, with 14 bases between the two germline ends. The chain's CDR3 is CASSQRGPPYEQYF. In nucleotides, the CDR3 is TGTGCCAGCAGCCAACGCGGGCCGCCCTACGAGCAGTACTTC.

This clone was detected once. V and J are TRBV6-4 and TRBJ2-7; D call uncertain. Trimming pared 4 bases from V and 9 bases from J, leaving 28 bases between. The CDR3 totals 17 residues. Germline V gives CDR1 MRHNA, CDR2 SNTAGT. The CDR3 protein is CASSGCFGLAQVLGQYF. CDR3 in DNA: TGTGCCAGCAGTGGGTGTTTCGGATTAGCCCAGGTTCTAGGGCAGTACTTC.

This rearrangement joins TRBV18 to TRBJ1-1; 8 bases are shared with TRBD1. V was pared by 2 bases and J by 1 base, with 3 bases of the junction left unmatched. The CDR3 covers 15 residues. Germline CDR1 is KGHSH and CDR2 is LQKENI. The CDR3 nucleotides are TGTGCCAGCTCACCAAAGACAGGGGCGAACACTGAAGCTTTCTTT. Translated, it gives CASSPKTGANTEAFF.

The CDR3 here is CASSREGSTGELFF. The DNA for the CDR3 is TGTGCCAGCAGTCGAGAGGGAAGTACCGGGGAGCTGTTTTTT. This chain connects TRBV7-9 to TRBJ2-2, with D possibly being TRBD2 (5 bases). The length of the CDR3 is 14 residues. V gave up 6 bases and J gave up 5 bases, with 13 bases separating them. The germline V gene encodes CDR1 SEHNR and CDR2 FQNEAQ (reference sequence). The full variable domain, rest sourced from reference TRBV7-9 and TRBJ2-2, is DTGVSQNPRHKITKRGQNVTFRCDPISEHNRLYWYRQTLGQGPEFLTYFQNEAQLEKSRLLSDRFSAERPKGSFSTLEIQRTEQGDSAMYLCASSREGSTGELFFGEGSRLTVL.

The V gene is TRBV4-1, the J gene TRBJ2-7; the D gene is possibly TRBD1 (5 bases). V gave up 3 bases and J gave up 4 bases, with 16 bases separating them. This CDR3 region has 15 residues. CDR1 and CDR2 (germline): MGHRA, YSYEKL. The CDR3 sequence is CASSQVETATYEQYF. The CDR3 DNA sequence: TGCGCCAGCAGCCAGGTAGAGACAGCTACTTACGAGCAGTACTTC.